This record looks at one TCR beta chain sequence and its context. The antigen it binds to is not known. No qualities accompany the bases; no much larger clone lies one base away. The CDR3 regions of human TCRbeta chains were analyzed by immunosequencing. The authors processed their data as follows. Repertoire TCRs were matched against a reference library of SARS-CoV-2-specific TCRs generated with the MIRA antigen-specificity platform. Breadth meant the fraction of unique TCRs that were SARS-CoV-2-associated, whereas depth meant the fraction of total T cells that were SARS-CoV-2-associated. Using the MIRA data, each spike-specific TCR was mapped to the spike region that the TCR reacts to and placed in a CD4 or CD8 class. Log10-transformed breadth and depth values were compared by one-way ANOVA with Sidak's multiple comparisons tests. The table was pulled from immuneACCESS by TCRdb, which kept in-frame rearrangements only. Such tables lose some clones; where checked, under half of the loss comes from unresolved V genes, and the rest has no known cause. V and J calls and clone size are as listed in that table; D and trimming were resolved from the DNA. For this sample the table gives approximately 150,000 clones, of which about 93% were detected only once. Clones ranked in the top ten supply approximately 5% of the sample.

The data were taken from a study of T cell responses to AZD1222 COVID-19 vaccine (dated by TCRdb to the early 2020s). At the level of the whole study: AZD1222 recipients given second doses at about 4 weeks or at about 12 weeks were pooled, since spike-specific TCR depth and breadth were not found to differ between the two schedules. Trial participants were enrolled by age into 18-55, 56-69 and 70-plus year subgroups, with approximately 150, 28 and 58 TCR-sequenced participants respectively. TCR sequencing was performed for roughly 250 trial participants, of whom roughly 200 were given two doses of AZD1222 and around 25 were given two doses of MenACWY control vaccine.

According to the study, the label for this sample's time point signals: baseline before first vaccination. The vaccinee samples were drawn from two UK trials, COV001 and COV002, one of which was a single-blind randomized controlled phase 2/3 trial testing AZD1222 (ChAdOx1 nCoV-19) in healthy adults. Trial participant PBMC samples were collected at day 0 and day 28 after the second dose for TCRbeta chain sequencing. The paper as a whole reports these results and caveats: Epitopes outside the regions mutated in the B.1.351 and B.1.1.7 variants were reportedly recognized by nearly half of the unique spike-specific TCRs. Conclusions about previously exposed vaccinees are limited because only a handful of AZD1222 recipients were SARS-CoV-2 seropositive at baseline. Participants were mostly white British and included more females than males, and it was suggested by the authors that clonal diversity may have been underestimated. The whole spike protein was spanned by vaccine-associated CD4 TCRs, and dominant responses were seen in regions 160-218 and 743-854. In the small 56-69-year group, the increase in depth fell short of significance, most likely because of low power. No day 14 peak-response samples were available, so repertoires were characterized only after the peak T cell response. Spike-specific TCR breadth and depth rose significantly after two AZD1222 doses compared with day 0 and with MenACWY recipients.

CDR1 and CDR2 are read off the germline V gene as MNHEY and SVGEGT. The CDR3 holds 12 amino acids from the cysteine to the phenylalanine. Only the CDR3 DNA is retained, 36 bases long and in frame from the first base. Deletion took 5 bases off V and 9 bases off J, with a span of 14 bases between the germline ends. The material sequenced was peripheral blood, taken on day 0 of AZD1222 vaccination. Recombination joined TRBV6-2 or TRBV6-3 with TRBJ2-7, with a tentative D call of TRBD1 or TRBD2, each matching 5 bases. The TCR comes from an adult in good health. DNA sequence: TGTGCCAGCAGTGTCAGGGCAGGGACGCAGTACTTC. Translated, it reads CASSVRAGTQYF.